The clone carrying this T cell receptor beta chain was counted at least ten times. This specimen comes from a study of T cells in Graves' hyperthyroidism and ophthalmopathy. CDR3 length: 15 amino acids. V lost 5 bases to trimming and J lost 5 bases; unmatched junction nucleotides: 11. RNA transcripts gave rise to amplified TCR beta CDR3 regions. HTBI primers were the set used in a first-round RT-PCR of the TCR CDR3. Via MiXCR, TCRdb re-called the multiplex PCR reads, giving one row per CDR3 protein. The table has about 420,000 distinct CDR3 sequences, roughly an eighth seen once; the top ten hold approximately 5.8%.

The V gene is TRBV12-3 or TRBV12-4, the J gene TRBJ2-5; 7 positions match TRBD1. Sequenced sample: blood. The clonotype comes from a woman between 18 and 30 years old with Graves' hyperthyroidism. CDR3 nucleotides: TGTGCCAGCAGTCTACGACAGGGTCCTATGGAGACCCAGTACTTC. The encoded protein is CASSLRQGPMETQYF.